These 7 T cell receptor beta chains originate from one sample sequenced in a study of blood T cells in healthy people across ages. A sample-barcoded 5' primer and a J-beta primer mix were used in a second PCR of about 6 to 12 cycles. TCRdb independently ran MiXCR on the 5' RACE reads; one entry per CDR3 protein. The table lists fewer than 2,000,000 distinct CDR3 sequences, 30% to 40% of them singletons. The sequenced sample consisted of blood. All receptors derive from a human donor in good health.

The rearrangement links TRBV5-5 to TRBJ2-5, with D unresolved. The CDR3 has 14 amino acids. Germline CDR1 reads SGHKS; CDR2 reads YYEKEE (reference sequence). V lost 4 bases and J lost 5, with 15 bases in between. This CDR3 is CASSPGRISETQYF. CDR3 sequence (DNA): TGTGCCAGCAGCCCTGGACGGATCTCGGAGACCCAGTACTTC.

The V call is TRBV11-2, the J call TRBJ2-5; TRBD1 is a possible D gene (6 bases). V lost 1 base and J lost 11, with 32 bases in between. CDR3 size: 19 residues. The germline V gene has CDR1 SGHAT and CDR2 FQNNGV. CDR3 bases: TGTGCCAGCAGCTTAGGTCACATTACAGGGACCCTAACTACTTCGGAGCAGTACTTC. As protein: CASSLGHITGTLTTSEQYF.

The rearrangement joins TRBV7-9 to TRBJ1-5, with 7 bases fitting TRBD1. Losses at the gene ends were 4 bases for V and 9 bases for J; bases not matched to a gene: 6. The germline V gene has CDR1 SEHNR and CDR2 FQNEAQ (reference sequence). CDR3 length equals 13 residues. CDR3 loop: CASSSTGARPQHF. The CDR3 DNA follows: TGTGCCAGCAGCTCAACAGGGGCACGGCCCCAGCATTTT.

J is TRBJ2-7 and V is TRBV7-2; TRBD1 agrees at 10 bases. Looked up from germline, CDR1 is SGHTA and CDR2 is FQGNSA. V lost 5 bases, J lost 5 bases, and 9 bases stayed unmatched. The CDR3 totals 15 residues. CDR3 protein: CASSRPGQGIHEQYF. CDR3 DNA: TGTGCCAGCAGCCGCCCGGGACAGGGGATCCACGAGCAGTACTTC.

This clonotype showed up just a few times. The rearrangement joins TRBV7-2 to TRBJ1-5, with a possible D match to TRBD1 (5 bases). The germline V and J ends were trimmed by 5 bases and 9 bases, with 14 bases remaining between them. The CDR3 runs to 13 residues. CDR1 and CDR2 from the germline V gene are SGHTA and FQGNSA. CDR3 in amino acids: CASSPPKRGPQHF. The CDR3 nucleotides are TGTGCCAGCAGCCCCCCCAAGAGGGGGCCCCAGCATTTT.

This sequence joins TRBV4-3 and TRBJ2-3, with TRBD1 matching over 9 bases. The CDR3 is made up of 18 amino acids. V lost 1 base, J lost 4 bases, and 12 bases stayed unmatched. CDR1 is LGHNA and CDR2 is YSLEER in the germline V gene. The CDR3 sequence is CASSQVYRGPFFPDTQYF. The CDR3, as DNA: TGCGCCAGCAGCCAAGTTTACAGGGGGCCTTTTTTTCCAGATACGCAGTATTTT.

The J gene is TRBJ2-3, the V gene TRBV7-2; D gene unclear. Per the germline V gene, CDR1 is SGHTA and CDR2 is FQGNSA. Trimming pared 2 bases from V and 2 bases from J, leaving 11 bases between. CDR3 length: 15 residues. CDR3 in amino acids: CASSLPPIFTDTQYF. Here the CDR3 DNA reads TGTGCCAGCAGCTTACCACCCATTTTCACAGATACGCAGTATTTT.